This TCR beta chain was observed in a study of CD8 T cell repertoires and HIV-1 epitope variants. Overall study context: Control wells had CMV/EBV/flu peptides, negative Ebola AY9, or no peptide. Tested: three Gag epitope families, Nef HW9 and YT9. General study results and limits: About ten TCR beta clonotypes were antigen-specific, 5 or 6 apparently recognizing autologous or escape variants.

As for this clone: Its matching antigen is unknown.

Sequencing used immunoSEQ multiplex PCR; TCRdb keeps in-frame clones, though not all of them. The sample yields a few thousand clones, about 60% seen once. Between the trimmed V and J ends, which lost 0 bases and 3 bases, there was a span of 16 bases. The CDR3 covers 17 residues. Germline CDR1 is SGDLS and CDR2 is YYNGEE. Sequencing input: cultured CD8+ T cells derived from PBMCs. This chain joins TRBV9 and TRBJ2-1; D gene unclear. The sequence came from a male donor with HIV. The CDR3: CASSVATDTVFYNEQFF. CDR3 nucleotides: TGTGCCAGCAGCGTAGCTACGGATACAGTCTTCTACAATGAGCAGTTCTTC.